These 30 T cell receptor beta chains originate from one sample sequenced in a study of cytomegalovirus exposure and HLA in healthy donors. The primer mix had 60 Vbeta and 13 Jbeta primers. Clones were sequenced by immunoSEQ multiplex PCR, and TCRdb holds only the in-frame ones, with some missing. The sample lists about 86,000 clones, nearly 80% occurring once. Input material: PBMCs. The receptors come from a female donor in good health and CMV-seronegative.

This clone appeared once. The rearrangement joins TRBV6-5 to TRBJ2-7; D might be TRBD2 (5 bases). V was trimmed by 1 base and J by 7 bases, leaving 8 bases between them. Germline V gene sequence: CDR1 MNHEY, CDR2 SVGAGI. The CDR3 is made up of 12 amino acids. CDR3 bases: TGTGCCAGCAGTTACTTTGGCGGGGAGCAGTACTTC. Amino acids: CASSYFGGEQYF.

The gene calls are TRBV13 and TRBJ2-2, with unresolved D. Germline V gene data show CDR1 as PRHDT and CDR2 as FYEKMQ (reference sequence). Trimming removed 0 bases from V and 7 bases from J, with 9 bases in between. The CDR3 runs to 14 residues. The CDR3 region is CASSLGRYGGELFF. The CDR3 DNA follows: TGTGCCAGCAGCTTAGGCCGGTATGGCGGGGAGCTGTTTTTT.

The chain joins TRBV27 to TRBJ2-7, with D maybe TRBD1 (7 bases). V lost 4 bases and J 7 bases, leaving 20 bases between the germline ends. The CDR3 is 15 residues long. Looked up from germline, CDR1 is MNHEY and CDR2 is SMNVEV (reference sequence). DNA of the CDR3: TGTGCCAGCAGTTCCCTACTAGCTCCCAGGGGGGAGCAGTACTTC. Amino acid sequence: CASSSLLAPRGEQYF.

V gene TRBV7-9 combines with J gene TRBJ2-5, with 7 bases lining up with TRBD2. V lost 1 base to trimming and J lost 10 bases; unmatched junction nucleotides: 6. In germline, CDR1 is SEHNR, CDR2 FQNEAQ (reference sequence). The CDR3 totals 13 residues. The CDR3 spells CASSLDGLGDQYF. In DNA, the CDR3 is TGTGCCAGCAGCTTAGACGGACTAGGGGACCAGTACTTC.

The gene calls are TRBV5-1 and TRBJ1-5, with a weak D call TRBD1 (5 bases). The ends were cut back, 0 bases at V and 2 bases at J, with 6 bases in the middle. CDR3 size: 14 residues. Per the germline V gene, CDR1 is SGHRS and CDR2 is YFSETQ. The DNA for the CDR3 is TGCGCCAGCAGCTTGGTAGGGGGCAATCAGCCCCAGCATTTT. Its translation is CASSLVGGNQPQHF.

The chain uses TRBV28 and TRBJ1-5; no clear D. Trimming shortened V by 5 bases and J by 5 bases, and 7 bases separated the two germline ends. The CDR3 is 12 amino acids. Germline V gene data show CDR1 as MDHEN and CDR2 as SYDVKM. Here the CDR3 DNA reads TGTGCCAGCAGTCGCGTAGATCAGCCCCAGCATTTT. Protein: CASSRVDQPQHF. The full variable domain, its missing parts supplied by reference TRBV28 and TRBJ1-5, is DVKVTQSSRYLVKRTGEKVFLECVQDMDHENMFWYRQDPGLGLRLIYFSYDVKMKEKGDIPEGYSVSREKKERFSLILESASTNQTSMYLCASSRVDQPQHFGDGTRLSIL.

V is TRBV6-4 and J is TRBJ2-3, with 13 bases lining up with TRBD2. The V gene end was trimmed by 5 bases and the J gene end by 1 base; junction bases not matched to a gene: 3. CDR1 is MRHNA, CDR2 SNTAGT, per germline. This CDR3 spans 16 amino acids. CDR3 in DNA: TGTGCCAGCAGTACGGGGACTAGCGGGGGCACAGATACGCAGTATTTT. This translates into CASSTGTSGGTDTQYF.

The V gene is TRBV5-6, the J gene TRBJ2-5; perhaps TRBD2 as D (6 bases). CDR3 length: 14 residues. V was pared by 0 bases and J by 4 bases, with 10 bases between. CDR1 SGHDT and CDR2 YYEEEE come from the germline V gene. Here the CDR3 DNA reads TGTGCCAGCAGCTTGGCGGGGGTTCGAGAGACCCAGTACTTC. As protein: CASSLAGVRETQYF.

The chain links TRBV11-1 to TRBJ2-5, with 8 bases lining up with TRBD1. This CDR3 has 14 amino acids. Trimming at V came to 3 bases and at J to 5 bases, leaving 5 bases not matched to a gene. CDR1 SGHAT and CDR2 FQDESV come from the germline V gene (reference sequence). CDR3 sequence reads: CASSFGQGWETQYF. The CDR3 nucleotides read TGTGCCAGCAGCTTCGGACAGGGTTGGGAGACCCAGTACTTC.

The V call is TRBV9, the J call TRBJ1-2; TRBD1 agrees at 7 bases. Trimming removed 2 bases from V and 4 bases from J; junction bases left unmatched: 8. The CDR3 contains 15 residues. Germline CDR1 and CDR2: SGDLS and YYNGEE. The CDR3, as DNA: TGTGCCAGCAGCGTGCTAGGGGGCCATTCCTATGGCTACACCTTC. It codes for CASSVLGGHSYGYTF.

The rearrangement uses TRBV7-2 and TRBJ2-7; perhaps TRBD2 as D (6 bases). CDR1 and CDR2 (germline): SGHTA, FQGNSA. Trimming left V 2 bases short and J 3 bases short, with 17 bases between. The CDR3 contains 16 residues. Here the CDR3 reads CASSLRGGADVYEQYF. The CDR3 nucleotides are TGTGCCAGCAGCTTAAGGGGCGGGGCGGATGTCTACGAGCAGTACTTC.

This chain uses TRBV29-1 with TRBJ2-5; 7 bases are shared with TRBD2. The germline gives CDR1 SQVTM, CDR2 ANQGSEA. The CDR3 extends over 14 amino acids. Losses at the gene ends were 1 base for V and 3 bases for J; bases not matched to a gene: 5. The CDR3 loop reads CSVEGEGTKETQYF. DNA for the CDR3: TGCAGCGTTGAAGGGGAGGGCACAAAAGAGACCCAGTACTTC.

V usage is TRBV7-2 and J usage is TRBJ2-2, with D tentatively TRBD2 (6 bases). Germline V gives CDR1 SGHTA, CDR2 FQGNSA. Deletions cut 5 bases from V and 4 bases from J, with 14 bases between. The CDR3 runs to 15 residues. CDR3 DNA: TGTGCCAGCAGCCCCGAACTAGCCCGCACCGGGGAGCTGTTTTTT. Protein sequence: CASSPELARTGELFF.

This clone has ten or more counts. This chain joins TRBV15 and TRBJ1-4, with 11 bases fitting TRBD1. The J segment lost 7 bases and the V segment lost 0 bases, leaving 7 bases of the junction unmatched. The germline gives CDR1 LNHNV, CDR2 YYDKDF (reference sequence). The CDR3 loop spans 17 amino acids. CDR3 in DNA: TGTGCCACCAGCAGAGATCGTGGGGGGACAGGGGGTGAAAAACTGTTTTTT. This codes for CATSRDRGGTGGEKLFF.

The chain joins TRBV6-1 to TRBJ1-1; TRBD1 matches 8 bases. The CDR3 runs 15 residues. Germline V gene data show CDR1 as MNHNS and CDR2 as SASEGT. V trimming: 7 bases; J trimming: 3 bases; junction bases outside the gene matches: 10. This CDR3 is CASTLQGAGDTEAFF. CDR3 nucleotides: TGTGCCAGCACCCTCCAGGGGGCTGGAGACACTGAAGCTTTCTTT.

This chain joins TRBV5-1 and TRBJ2-7; TRBD1 is a possible D gene (5 bases). The CDR3 contains 13 residues. Germline CDR1 reads SGHRS; CDR2 reads YFSETQ. The V and J ends lost 0 bases and 2 bases respectively, with 6 bases between them. The CDR3 nucleotides read TGCGCCAGCAGCTTGGAGGGGACCTACGAGCAGTACTTC. It is translated as CASSLEGTYEQYF.

The chain couples TRBV5-1 to TRBJ2-5, with TRBD2 matching 14 bases. CDR3 length: 15 residues. CDR1 and CDR2 from the germline V gene are SGHRS and YFSETQ. Germline trimming cut 4 bases from V and 5 bases from J; bases unmatched to any gene: 4. The CDR3 DNA sequence: TGCGCCAGCAGCGAGACTAGCGGGGGGGGCGAGACCCAGTACTTC. This translates into CASSETSGGGETQYF.

V gene TRBV5-8 combines with J gene TRBJ1-2; 7 nucleotides agree with TRBD1. The CDR3 is 15 residues long. V trimming: 2 bases; J trimming: 8 bases; junction bases outside the gene matches: 12. Germline lookup yields CDR1 SGHTS and CDR2 YDEGEE. The CDR3 DNA reads TGTGCCAGCAGCTTCTTTACAGGGGTACTAGGAGGCTACACCTTC. Translating it yields CASSFFTGVLGGYTF.

In nucleotides, the CDR3 is TGTGCCAGCAGCTTAACAAGGGGTGGGTACGAGCAGTACTTC. The encoded protein is CASSLTRGGYEQYF. The chain uses TRBV7-8 and TRBJ2-7, with D possibly TRBD1 on 5 matching bases. The CDR3 has 14 residues. Germline CDR1 and CDR2: SGHVS and FQNEAQ. V gave up 2 bases and J gave up 4 bases, with 12 bases separating them.

The chain joins TRBV10-1 to TRBJ2-1, with TRBD2 identical over 7 bases. The length of the CDR3 is 15 residues. Looked up from germline, CDR1 is WNHNN and CDR2 is SYGVQD (reference sequence). The V gene end was trimmed by 0 bases and the J gene end by 9 bases; junction bases not matched to a gene: 8. CDR3 nucleotides: TGCGCCAGCAGTGAGTCGAGCGGGAAGGCTATTGAGCAGTTCTTC. Amino acids: CASSESSGKAIEQFF.

The rearrangement joins TRBV28 to TRBJ2-7, with 8 bases lining up with TRBD1. V was pared by 5 bases and J by 7 bases, with 13 bases of the junction left unmatched. CDR1 and CDR2 from the germline V gene are MDHEN and SYDVKM. The CDR3 runs 15 residues. The CDR3 region is CASSLSWTGWMEQYF. The CDR3 bases are TGTGCCAGCAGTCTTTCATGGACAGGGTGGATGGAGCAGTACTTC.

This rearrangement joins TRBV5-1 to TRBJ1-1, with a possible D match to TRBD1 (5 bases). Germline V gene data show CDR1 as SGHRS and CDR2 as YFSETQ. With 6 bases removed from V and 10 bases from J, the gap between germline ends came to 16 bases. The length of the CDR3 is 12 residues. CDR3 coding DNA: TGCGCCAGCATCCCGGCCGGGGGAGGAGCTTTCTTT. Translating gives CASIPAGGGAFF.

This clone was observed once. One end of the junction does not line up with germline, which may come from a read error. The CDR3 DNA reads TGTGCTAGCAGCGTTACGGGGTCAACTAATGAAAAACTGTTTTTT. Its protein is CASSVTGSTNEKLFF. This chain uses TRBV7-7 with TRBJ1-4; D gene uncertain. Germline V gene data show CDR1 as SSHAT and CDR2 as FNYEAQ (reference sequence). This CDR3 region has 15 residues.

The V gene is TRBV5-6, the J gene TRBJ1-1; D ambiguous. Germline lookup yields CDR1 SGHDT and CDR2 YYEEEE. The CDR3 consists of 16 residues. V lost 4 bases, J lost 1 base, and 17 bases lay in between. CDR3 region: CASSETFRAGNTEAFF. CDR3 DNA sequence: TGTGCCAGCAGCGAGACTTTTCGGGCGGGGAACACTGAAGCTTTCTTT.

V gene TRBV7-9 combines with J gene TRBJ2-1, with 8 bases matching TRBD2. Germline-derived CDR1 and CDR2 are SEHNR and FQNEAQ (reference sequence). V was pared by 1 base and J by 1 base, with 6 bases of the junction left unmatched. The CDR3 has 17 residues. CDR3 DNA: TGTGCCAGCAGCTTAGAGATGGCGGGAGGATCCTACAATGAGCAGTTCTTC. It specifies CASSLEMAGGSYNEQFF.

The table lists this clone with a count of one. The CDR3 sequence is CASSFDGVYGYTF. The CDR3 DNA reads as TGTGCCAGCAGCTTCGACGGGGTCTATGGCTACACCTTC. The chain links TRBV7-9 to TRBJ1-2; no clear D. The V end was cut by 3 bases, the J end by 4 bases, with 9 bases between. Germline V CDR1 and CDR2: SEHNR, FQNEAQ (reference sequence). This CDR3 is 13 amino acids long. The variable domain in full, with the rest retrieved from reference TRBV7-9 and TRBJ1-2, is DTGVSQNPRHKITKRGQNVTFRCDPISEHNRLYWYRQTLGQGPEFLTYFQNEAQLEKSRLLSDRFSAERPKGSFSTLEIQRTEQGDSAMYLCASSFDGVYGYTFGSGTRLTVV.

The CDR3 reads CASSLQGRNQPQHF. The CDR3 nucleotides read TGTGCCAGCAGTTTACAGGGAAGGAATCAGCCCCAGCATTTT. The chain combines TRBV28 with TRBJ1-5, with D maybe TRBD1 (5 bases). This CDR3 is 14 amino acids long. Germline CDR1 and CDR2: MDHEN and SYDVKM. V was shortened by 2 bases and J by 4 bases, with 9 bases between the two germline ends.

This chain uses TRBV2 with TRBJ2-1; possibly TRBD2 for D (5 bases). Germline-derived CDR1 and CDR2 are SNHLY and FYNNEI. The CDR3 runs to 11 residues. CDR3 protein: CAKAPRDEQFF. DNA of the CDR3: TGTGCAAAGGCCCCGAGGGATGAGCAGTTCTTC.

This clone was counted a single time. The gene calls are TRBV14 and TRBJ2-5; no reliable D call. Deletions cut 1 base from V and 5 bases from J, with 2 bases between. Germline V lookup: CDR1 SGHDN, CDR2 FVKESK. CDR3 length: 11 amino acids. The CDR3 sequence: CASSQAETQYF. The CDR3 DNA follows: TGTGCCAGCAGCCAAGCGGAGACCCAGTACTTC. The entire variable domain, with the rest obtained from reference TRBV14 and TRBJ2-5, is as follows: EAGVTQFPSHSVIEKGQTVTLRCDPISGHDNLYWYRRVMGKEIKFLLHFVKESKQDESGMPNNRFLAERTGGTYSTLKVQPAELEDSGVYFCASSQAETQYFGPGTRLLVL.

The chain employs TRBV11-1 and TRBJ1-2; TRBD1 agrees at 8 bases. CDR1 and CDR2 from the germline V gene are SGHAT and FQDESV (reference sequence). The CDR3 is 14 residues long. V gave up 4 bases and J gave up 6 bases; unmatched junction bases: 7. The CDR3 DNA sequence: TGTGCCAGCAGCTCGGGCAGGGGGCATAATGGCTACACCTTC. This sequence encodes CASSSGRGHNGYTF.